This T cell receptor (beta chain) was obtained from a study of T cells in Graves' hyperthyroidism and ophthalmopathy (dated by TCRdb to about 2019). In the study overall: Peripheral blood samples were taken at the time of initial diagnosis, prior to any treatment. To identify TCR V-J signatures that set the groups apart, the researchers used a discovery cohort of 100 patients, made up of 40 to 45 with Graves' ophthalmopathy and 57 with stable Graves' hyperthyroidism. Whether ophthalmopathy could be predicted prospectively was tested in an independent validation cohort made up of under 20 hyperthyroidism patients plus 17 patients who later progressed to ophthalmopathy. The roughly 94 discovery patients were randomly split 7:3 into training and test sets. In about 6 Graves' hyperthyroidism patients, the study also compared T-cell repertoires from thyroid tissue with T-cell repertoires from blood. Following sampling, methimazole starting at 30 mg daily was given to hyperthyroidism patients, and high-dose intravenous methylprednisolone was given to ophthalmopathy patients. The paper describes TCR Vbeta CDR3 sequencing of fewer than 150 peripheral blood samples, made up of under 50 ophthalmopathy patients, around 73 hyperthyroidism patients and roughly 17 progressor patients.

The TCR beta CDR3 regions were amplified from RNA transcripts. A first-round RT-PCR of the TCR CDR3 used the HTBI primer set with the Qiagen OneStep RT-PCR kit. Libraries were constructed in a second round of multiplex PCR, after which size selection and purification were performed. Libraries were sequenced paired-end with 100 bp reads on an Illumina HiSeq2000. Turning to the authors' computational methods: SOAPnuke was used to process the raw data, throwing out any read that contained adapters or uncalled bases, had a mean Phred below 15, or lacked an exact constant-primer or identifier match. High-quality paired reads were merged with COPE v1.2.5, and unique nucleotide sequences were defined as clonotypes. Clonotypes were aligned to IMGT TRBV, TRBD and TRBJ reference segments using MiTCR v1.1. Only V-J combinations with frequency above 0.0001, covering roughly 99% of repertoires, were analysed. A TCS score was defined as the ratio of F50 (clonal expansion) to E x V (chaos), with BLOSUM62-based TCRdist applied between CDR3 peptides within each V-J. Welch's t-statistics and random forest reduced some 510 V-J features to roughly 13, which were used in a naive Bayes classifier (R e1071). The public reads were reprocessed in TCRdb via fastp at Q25 and MiXCR, keeping in-frame beta chains. Here each entry gathers all rows of one CDR3 protein and keeps the most common genes and DNA. TCRdb, not the authors, supplied the V and J calls. This sample holds some 490,000 distinct CDR3 sequences; about 16% were observed only once. Clones ranked in the top ten supply approximately 30% of the sample.

Here is what the overall study found, with its caveats: In validation, the model predicted progression to ophthalmopathy a median of approximately 6.3 months before onset, with over 60% sensitivity and nearly 75% specificity. Sample size was not statistically predetermined, and blinding of investigators to group allocation was not performed. A 13 V-J signature model separated ophthalmopathy from stable hyperthyroidism, with 87.88% sensitivity and roughly 81% specificity in cross-validation and 80%/75% in testing. Blood samples also contained most of the expanded thyroid clonotypes (frequency above 0.001), which suggests that blood repertoires may reflect thyroid immune responses.

CDR1 and CDR2 are read off the germline V gene as MDHEN and SYDVKM. The CDR3 has 16 amino acids, counting the end cysteine and phenylalanine. Only CDR3 DNA is held: 48 bases, read in frame from base 1. V is trimmed back by 6 bases and J by 7 bases, and the junction contains 7 bases that no gene match accounts for. In the ophthalmopathy patients, disease was moderately to severely active, with a Clinical Activity Score of 3 or more, a NOSPECS grade of 4 or more, and a duration of less than 3 months. Exclusion was applied to patients with uncontrolled infections, other autoimmune diseases, pregnancy or lactation. Diagnoses were based on clinical symptoms, serum thyroxine and TRAb, thyroid ultrasound and orbital computed tomography. Ficoll-Paque density gradient centrifugation was used to isolate PBMCs from 8.5 to 10 ml of fresh peripheral blood. Total RNA was extracted with Trizol reagent, and quality was checked on an Agilent 2100 Bioanalyzer.

Comments on this clonotype: Its antigen remains undetermined. No per-base quality is available; no much larger clone lies one base away.

The receptor was derived from a woman aged 30 to 39 with Graves' ophthalmopathy. The sequenced sample consisted of blood. The sequence links TRBV28 to TRBJ1-6; 12 middle bases align to TRBD1. CDR3 reads: CASSGGTGGRNSPLHF. The DNA is TGTGCCAGCAGCGGAGGGACAGGGGGCAGGAATTCACCCCTCCACTTT. The full variable domain, with segments outside the CDR3 supplied by the reference TRBV28 and TRBJ1-6 proteins, appears as DVKVTQSSRYLVKRTGEKVFLECVQDMDHENMFWYRQDPGLGLRLIYFSYDVKMKEKGDIPEGYSVSREKKERFSLILESASTNQTSMYLCASSGGTGGRNSPLHFGNGTRLTVT.